This entry describes one T cell receptor beta chain. Its antigen is still unknown. Per-nucleotide qualities are absent, and no much larger clonotype sits a single base away. Patients were selected for having adequate residual fresh-frozen tumor tissue and more than two years of available survival data. Molecular status otherwise varied across the glioblastoma patients, but none of them carried an isocitrate dehydrogenase mutation. PBMC were collected before vaccination, two weeks after the third vaccination, and at tumor progression if tumor progression occurred. Genomic DNA was extracted with the Qiagen DNeasy Blood extraction Kit. The immunoSEQ assay amplified TCRB CDR3 regions from about 2 micrograms of genomic DNA, or from all available DNA when less than that amount was available. The multiplex PCR relied on 60 forward primers for TCR V beta segments and 13 reverse primers for J beta segments. To estimate reads per starting template, synthetic control templates were spiked into each sample at limiting dilution. Reads of 87 bp were generated by sequencing on the Illumina HiSeq System. From the authors' description of their analysis: PCR and sequencing errors were removed by a nearest neighbor algorithm that merged closely related sequences. TCR overlap was defined as the percentage of unique tumor TCR beta sequences that were also found in the peripheral blood of the same patient. The table comes from immuneACCESS by way of TCRdb, which keeps in-frame sequences with V and J called. Part of the clones is missing from these tables; in studies checked, under half for an unresolved V gene and the rest for unknown reasons. The V and J calls and clone size come from that table; D and trimming were worked out from the DNA. Across this sample there are fewer than 110,000 clones, with about four fifths seen only once. About an eighth of the sample is in the top ten clones.

The V end loses 2 bases and the J end loses 4 bases, and a stretch of 14 bases separates them. The CDR3 goes from the cysteine to the phenylalanine over 15 residues. The sequence is cut down to CDR3 DNA, 45 bases in frame from base 1. The germline V gene sets CDR1 to ENHRY and CDR2 to SYGVKD. The record originates from a study of glioma-infiltrating T cells after dendritic cell vaccination listed by TCRdb under 2016. With regard to the full study: The cohort included around 15 glioblastoma patients drawn from Phase I and II dendritic cell vaccination trials, of whom 9 were newly diagnosed and 6 had recurrent disease. Between 2003 and 2012, patients were given autologous tumor lysate-pulsed dendritic cell vaccination. To make the vaccine, monocyte-derived dendritic cells were cultured for 6 to 7 days with IL-4 and GM-CSF and then pulsed overnight with autologous tumor lysate. Each patient got three intradermal injections of the dendritic cell vaccine, spaced at biweekly intervals, in the arm below the axilla. Tumor-infiltrating lymphocyte content was quantified and tumor and blood repertoires were compared in dendritic cell-vaccinated glioblastoma patients by deep sequencing of TCR beta CDR3 regions. Survival after dendritic cell vaccination was correlated with TCR sequencing metrics such as TIL content and the overlap between tumor and blood repertoires.

The paper as a whole reports these results and caveats: The cohort was small and heterogeneous, few patients had complete blood and tumor sets, and even fewer had initial-recurrent tumor pairs. After dendritic cell vaccination, a higher estimated pretreatment TIL content predicted longer time to progression and overall survival. The TCR overlap response model with three groups was called speculative and said to need prospective validation. TCR clonality showed no direct relationship with survival, which suggests that a diverse polyclonal response may be important.

The rearranged segments are TRBV10-3 and TRBJ1-1; the D gene is perhaps TRBD1, on 5 matching bases. This receptor was taken from a human donor with glioblastoma. This specimen was blood, taken before dendritic cell vaccination. The nucleotide sequence reads as follows: TGTGCCATCAGTGAGGCGGAAGGGGAGGGCACTGAAGCTTTCTTT. Its protein reads: CAISEAEGEGTEAFF.